This T cell receptor (beta chain) was recorded in a study of blood T cells in healthy people across ages. A sample-barcoded 5' primer and a J-beta primer mix were used in a second PCR of about 7 to 12 cycles. MiXCR was run by TCRdb on the 5' RACE reads, yielding one entry per CDR3 protein. This sample has around 780,000 distinct CDR3 sequences; just over 55% occur once, and the top ten carry roughly 24%. Details on this clonotype: Its antigen remains unknown.

Each sample provided at least 6 micrograms of extracted total RNA. The CDR3 spans 18 residues. The germline V gene has CDR1 MDHEN and CDR2 SYDVKM. Trimming pared 7 bases from V and 0 bases from J, leaving 24 bases between. Whole-study findings and limits: Strongly correlated with naive T cell percentage was TCR beta diversity. There were more naive CD4+ cells and higher diversity in long-lived donors than in aged donors. In older individuals, TCR beta diversity per million T cells was lower, falling roughly linearly with age.

The rearrangement links TRBV28 to TRBJ1-2; tentatively, D is TRBD1 (6 bases). Sequencing was done on a sample of blood. This receptor was obtained from a man aged 35 to 55 in good health. The CDR3 protein is CASNSRGGPLLANYGYTF. As DNA, the CDR3 is TGTGCCAGCAATTCGCGGGGGGGCCCACTGTTAGCTAACTATGGCTACACCTTC.